One T cell receptor (beta chain) is described in this entry. The trim removed 5 bases at V and 4 bases at J, leaving 7 bases unmatched. The CDR3 covers 15 residues. The germline V gene encodes CDR1 SEHNR and CDR2 FQNEAQ (reference sequence). The data stem from a study of cytomegalovirus exposure and HLA in healthy donors. Researchers ran the PCR with 60 Vbeta and 13 Jbeta primers. TCRdb's copy holds only in-frame clones and misses some; the assay was immunoSEQ multiplex PCR. This repertoire shows fewer than 200,000 clones, about 72% found once; its top ten account for 1.5%. This TCR was sampled from a girl under 18 in good health and CMV-seronegative. Sequencing was carried out using PBMCs. J is TRBJ1-4 and V is TRBV7-9; 7 nucleotides match TRBD1. DNA of the CDR3: TGTGCCAGCAGCCCTGCCGGGACAGTTAATGAAAAACTGTTTTTT. It specifies CASSPAGTVNEKLFF.